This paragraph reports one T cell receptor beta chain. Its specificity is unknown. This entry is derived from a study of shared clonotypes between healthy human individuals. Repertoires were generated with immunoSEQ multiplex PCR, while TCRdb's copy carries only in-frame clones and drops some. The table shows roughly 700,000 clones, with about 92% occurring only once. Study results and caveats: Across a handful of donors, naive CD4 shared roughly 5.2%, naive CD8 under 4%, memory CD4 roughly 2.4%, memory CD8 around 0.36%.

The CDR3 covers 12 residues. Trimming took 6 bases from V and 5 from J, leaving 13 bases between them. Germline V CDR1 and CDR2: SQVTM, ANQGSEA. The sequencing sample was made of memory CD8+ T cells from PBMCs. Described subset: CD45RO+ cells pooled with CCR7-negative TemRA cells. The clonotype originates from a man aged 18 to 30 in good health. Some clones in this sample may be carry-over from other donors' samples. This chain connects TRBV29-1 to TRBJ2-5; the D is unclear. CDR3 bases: TGCAGCGTCATATTATACGGGGAGACCCAGTACTTC. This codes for CSVILYGETQYF.